Reported below is one T cell receptor beta chain. Antigen: not known. As every portion of the isolated RNA was reverse transcribed, the sequencing read expressed TCRB transcripts. Clones were read by immunoSEQ multiplex PCR, and TCRdb kept only the in-frame ones, dropping some. This sample yields 850,000 to 900,000 clones, of which about 17% are seen a single time; 0.023% belongs to the top ten. This specimen belongs to a study of beta chain features in type 1 diabetes. Points from the study as a whole: Type 1 diabetes patients showed fewer insertions and more deletions at VDJ junctions.

V shed 1 base and J shed 6 bases, with 13 bases lying between them. The CDR3 length is 15 residues. Germline V gives CDR1 MNHEY, CDR2 SMNVEV (reference sequence). The clonotype was recovered from a woman younger than 30 in good health. Sample: naive CD4+ T cells from blood. The rearrangement joins TRBV27 to TRBJ2-1; the D gene could be TRBD1 or TRBD2 (5 bases each). For the CDR3, the DNA is TGTGCCAGCAGTTTATGGGGCCAGCGGACCAATGAGCAGTTCTTC. Its protein is CASSLWGQRTNEQFF.